Shown below are 8 T cell receptor beta chains from a single sample sequenced in a study of blood T cell repertoires in COVID-19. Clones were sequenced by immunoSEQ multiplex PCR, and TCRdb holds only the in-frame ones, with some missing. The sample has around 150,000 clones, about 90% seen once; the top ten hold 4.5% to 5%. Material for sequencing was peripheral blood. The receptor source for this set is a young man with COVID-19, enrolled during active disease.

As DNA, the CDR3 is TGCAGTGCTAGTTCGGGGGGCGCGAGGACTGAAGCTTTCTTT. Protein sequence: CSASSGGARTEAFF. V and J are TRBV20-1 and TRBJ1-1; D is perhaps TRBD1 (6 bases). CDR1 and CDR2 (germline): DFQATT, SNEGSKA (reference sequence). The CDR3 covers 14 residues. V was clipped by 3 bases and J by 5 bases, with 16 bases between them.

The CDR3 DNA reads TGTGCCAGCAGCCAAGAACGGGGAGTGGCCATTCAGTACTTC. This codes for CASSQERGVAIQYF. The V call is TRBV4-2, the J call TRBJ2-4, with a tentative D call TRBD2 (5 bases). The germline V gene has CDR1 LGHNA and CDR2 YNFKEQ. V lost 0 bases to trimming and J lost 9 bases, with 12 bases between them. This CDR3 contains 14 residues.

The chain links TRBV28 to TRBJ2-7; 7 nucleotides match TRBD2. The CDR3 sequence is 13 residues long. Unmatched junction bases numbered 12, after V lost 8 bases and J lost 8 bases. CDR1 is MDHEN, CDR2 SYDVKM, per germline. DNA of the CDR3: TGTGCCAGCGTCCCTAGCGGTGATACGAAGCAGTACTTC. Amino acids: CASVPSGDTKQYF.

V gene TRBV18 combines with J gene TRBJ1-2, with 9 bases lining up with TRBD1. Germline lookup yields CDR1 KGHSH and CDR2 LQKENI. This CDR3 is built from 15 residues. V dropped 1 base and J dropped 8; count of bases not matched to a gene: 8. CDR3 sequence reads: CASSPLGTGLRGYTF. For the CDR3, the DNA is TGTGCCAGCTCACCACTTGGGACAGGGTTGCGGGGCTACACCTTC.

The chain uses TRBV7-3 and TRBJ2-1, with D unresolved. The CDR3 consists of 14 residues. Looked up from germline, CDR1 is SGHTA and CDR2 is FQGTGA. The V gene lost 0 bases and the J gene lost 7 bases, with 10 bases spanning the gap. CDR3 protein: CASSLTYLSNEQFF. The CDR3 DNA is TGTGCCAGCAGCTTAACGTATCTGAGTAATGAGCAGTTCTTC.

This clone was counted a single time. V and J are TRBV6-5 and TRBJ2-7, with D possibly being TRBD1 (6 bases). V was trimmed by 6 bases and J by 4 bases, leaving 19 bases between them. CDR3 size: 15 residues. The germline gives CDR1 MNHEY, CDR2 SVGAGI. CDR3 DNA sequence: TGTGCCAGCAGCCGGGACACTTCTCCGTCTTACGAGCAGTACTTC. This sequence encodes CASSRDTSPSYEQYF.

The chain links TRBV15 to TRBJ1-2; D possibly corresponds to TRBD1 (6 bases). V gave up 5 bases and J gave up 4 bases, with 11 bases separating them. Looked up from germline, CDR1 is LNHNV and CDR2 is YYDKDF (reference sequence). The CDR3 has 13 amino acids. The CDR3 reads CATSGTGTYGYTF. In nucleotides, the CDR3 is TGTGCCACCAGCGGTACAGGGACCTATGGCTACACCTTC. The full variable domain, in which reference TRBV15 and TRBJ1-2 provide the parts outside the CDR3, is DAMVIQNPRYQVTQFGKPVTLSCSQTLNHNVMYWYQQKSSQAPKLLFHYYDKDFNNEADTPDNFQSRRPNTSFCFLDIRSPGLGDTAMYLCATSGTGTYGYTFGSGTRLTVV.

The chain is built from TRBV2 and TRBJ1-1; TRBD1 might be the D (6 bases). This CDR3 comprises 14 residues. V was shortened by 5 bases and J by 1 base, with 11 bases between the two germline ends. Germline CDR1 and CDR2: SNHLY and FYNNEI. This chain's CDR3 is CASSRQAQNTEAFF. CDR3 in DNA: TGTGCCAGCAGTAGACAGGCGCAGAACACTGAAGCTTTCTTT.